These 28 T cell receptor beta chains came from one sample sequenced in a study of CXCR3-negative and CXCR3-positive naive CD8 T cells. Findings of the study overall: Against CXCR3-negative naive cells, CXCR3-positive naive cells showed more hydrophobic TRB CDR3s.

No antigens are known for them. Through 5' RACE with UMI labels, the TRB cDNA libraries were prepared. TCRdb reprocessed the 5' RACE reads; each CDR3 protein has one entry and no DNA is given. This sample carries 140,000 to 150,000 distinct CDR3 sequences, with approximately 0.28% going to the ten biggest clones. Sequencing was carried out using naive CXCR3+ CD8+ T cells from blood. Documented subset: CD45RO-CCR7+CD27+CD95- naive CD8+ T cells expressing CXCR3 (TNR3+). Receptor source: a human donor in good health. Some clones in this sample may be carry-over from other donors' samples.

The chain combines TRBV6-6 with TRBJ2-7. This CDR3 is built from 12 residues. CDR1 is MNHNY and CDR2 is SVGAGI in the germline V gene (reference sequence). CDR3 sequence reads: CASRTDVNEQYF.

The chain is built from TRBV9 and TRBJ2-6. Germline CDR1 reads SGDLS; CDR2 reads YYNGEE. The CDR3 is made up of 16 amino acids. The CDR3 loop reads CASSVGPSSGANVLTF.

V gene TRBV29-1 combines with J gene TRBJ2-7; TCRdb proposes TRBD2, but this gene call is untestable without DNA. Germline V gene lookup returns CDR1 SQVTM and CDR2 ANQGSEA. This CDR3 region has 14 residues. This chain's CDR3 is CSAIPTSDTYEQYF.

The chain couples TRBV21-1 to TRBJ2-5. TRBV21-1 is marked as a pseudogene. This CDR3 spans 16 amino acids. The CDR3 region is CARLPREAGNQETQYF.

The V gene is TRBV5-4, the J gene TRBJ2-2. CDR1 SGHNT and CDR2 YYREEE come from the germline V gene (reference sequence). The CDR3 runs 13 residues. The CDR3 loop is CASSWADTGELFF. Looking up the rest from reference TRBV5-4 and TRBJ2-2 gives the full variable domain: ETGVTQSPTHLIKTRGQQVTLRCSSQSGHNTVSWYQQALGQGPQFIFQYYREEENGRGNFPPRFSGLQFPNYSSELNVNALELDDSALYLCASSWADTGELFFGEGSRLTVL.

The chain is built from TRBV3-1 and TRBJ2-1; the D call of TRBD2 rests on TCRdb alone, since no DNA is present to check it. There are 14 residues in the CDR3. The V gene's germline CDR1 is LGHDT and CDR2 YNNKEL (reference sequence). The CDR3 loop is CASSLGTTLNEQFF.

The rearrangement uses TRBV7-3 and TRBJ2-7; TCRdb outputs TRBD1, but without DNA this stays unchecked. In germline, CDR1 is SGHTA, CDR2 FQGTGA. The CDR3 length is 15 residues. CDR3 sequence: CASSLMAGGAYEQYF. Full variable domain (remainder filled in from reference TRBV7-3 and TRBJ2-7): GAGVSQTPSNKVTEKGKYVELRCDPISGHTALYWYRQSLGQGPEFLIYFQGTGAADDSGLPNDRFFAVRPEGSVSTLKIQRTERGDSAVYLCASSLMAGGAYEQYFGPGTRLTVT.

The CDR3 protein is CSAQGTVMNTEAFF. The gene calls are TRBV29-1 and TRBJ1-1; checking the TCRdb D call of TRBD1 is not possible without DNA. CDR3 length: 14 amino acids. Germline assignment: CDR1 SQVTM and CDR2 ANQGSEA.

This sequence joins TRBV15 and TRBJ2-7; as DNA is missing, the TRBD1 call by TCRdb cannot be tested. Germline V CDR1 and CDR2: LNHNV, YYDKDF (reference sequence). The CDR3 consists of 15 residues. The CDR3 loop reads CATSLGQGAGYEQYF.

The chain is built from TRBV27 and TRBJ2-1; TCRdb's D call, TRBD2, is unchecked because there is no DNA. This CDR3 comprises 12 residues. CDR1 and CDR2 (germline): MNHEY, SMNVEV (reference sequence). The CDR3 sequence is CASSLPGSEQFF.

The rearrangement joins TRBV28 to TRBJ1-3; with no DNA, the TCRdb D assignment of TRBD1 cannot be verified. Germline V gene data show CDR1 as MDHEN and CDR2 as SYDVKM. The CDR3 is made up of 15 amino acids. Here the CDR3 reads CASIPHRDREKAIYF.

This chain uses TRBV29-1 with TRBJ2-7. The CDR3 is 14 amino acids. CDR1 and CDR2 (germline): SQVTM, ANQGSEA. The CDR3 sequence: CSVGASVSGNEQYF.

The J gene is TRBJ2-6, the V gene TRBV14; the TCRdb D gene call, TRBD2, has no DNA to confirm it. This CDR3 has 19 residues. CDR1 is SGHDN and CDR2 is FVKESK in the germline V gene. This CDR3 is CASSLLVADSNSGANVLTF.

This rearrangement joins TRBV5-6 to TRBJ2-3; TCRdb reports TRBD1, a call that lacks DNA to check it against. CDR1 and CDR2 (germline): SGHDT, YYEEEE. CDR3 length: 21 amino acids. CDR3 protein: CASSFEASSFRGLGLADTQYF.

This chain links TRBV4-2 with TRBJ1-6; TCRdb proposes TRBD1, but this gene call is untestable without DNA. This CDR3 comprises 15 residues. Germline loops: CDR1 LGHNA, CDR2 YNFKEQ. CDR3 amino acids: CASSQDAGLNSPLHF.

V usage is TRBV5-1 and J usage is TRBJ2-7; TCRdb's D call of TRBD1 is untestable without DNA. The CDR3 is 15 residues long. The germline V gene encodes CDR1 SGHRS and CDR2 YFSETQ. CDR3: CASSPTGTGVYEQYF.

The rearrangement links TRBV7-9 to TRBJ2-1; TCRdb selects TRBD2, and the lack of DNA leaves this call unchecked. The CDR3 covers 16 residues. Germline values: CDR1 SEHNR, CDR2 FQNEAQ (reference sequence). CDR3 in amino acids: CASTESSAGPYNEQFF.

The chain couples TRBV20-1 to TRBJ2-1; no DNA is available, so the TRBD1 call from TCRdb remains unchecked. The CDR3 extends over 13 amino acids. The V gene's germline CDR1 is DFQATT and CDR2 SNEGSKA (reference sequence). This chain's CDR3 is CSARGSGAVEQFF.

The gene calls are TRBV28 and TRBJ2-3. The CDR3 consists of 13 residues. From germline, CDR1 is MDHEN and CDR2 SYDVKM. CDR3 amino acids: CASSFRRFGTQYF.

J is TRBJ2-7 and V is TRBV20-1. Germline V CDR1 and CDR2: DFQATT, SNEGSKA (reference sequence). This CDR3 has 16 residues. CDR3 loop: CSARDELVTDLYEQYF.

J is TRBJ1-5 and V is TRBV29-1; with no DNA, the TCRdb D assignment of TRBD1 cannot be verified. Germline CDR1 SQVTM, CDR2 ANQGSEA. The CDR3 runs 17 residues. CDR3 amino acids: CSVVFDRVSYSNQPQHF.

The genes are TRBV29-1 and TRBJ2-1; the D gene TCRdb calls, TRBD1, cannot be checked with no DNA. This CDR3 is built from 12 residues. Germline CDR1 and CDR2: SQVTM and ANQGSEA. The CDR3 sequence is CSGVTGGNEQFF.

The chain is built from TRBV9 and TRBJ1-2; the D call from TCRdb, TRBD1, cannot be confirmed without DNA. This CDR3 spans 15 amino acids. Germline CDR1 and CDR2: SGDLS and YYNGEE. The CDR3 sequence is CASSVGDRVGYGYTF.

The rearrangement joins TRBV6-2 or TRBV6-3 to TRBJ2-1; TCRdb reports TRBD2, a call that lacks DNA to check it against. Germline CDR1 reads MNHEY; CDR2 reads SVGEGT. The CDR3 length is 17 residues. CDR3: CASSFPSSGIENNEQFF.

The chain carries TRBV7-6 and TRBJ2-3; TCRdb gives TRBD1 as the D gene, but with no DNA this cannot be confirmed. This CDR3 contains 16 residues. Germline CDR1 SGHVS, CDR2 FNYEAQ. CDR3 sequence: CASSPREGGDADTQYF.

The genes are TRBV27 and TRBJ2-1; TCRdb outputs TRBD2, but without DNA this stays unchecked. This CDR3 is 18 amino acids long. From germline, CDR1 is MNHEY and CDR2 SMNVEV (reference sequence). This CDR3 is CASSAPLAGGSSYNEQFF.

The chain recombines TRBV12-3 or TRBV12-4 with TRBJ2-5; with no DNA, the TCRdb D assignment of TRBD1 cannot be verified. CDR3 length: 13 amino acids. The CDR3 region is CASSWDLQETQYF.

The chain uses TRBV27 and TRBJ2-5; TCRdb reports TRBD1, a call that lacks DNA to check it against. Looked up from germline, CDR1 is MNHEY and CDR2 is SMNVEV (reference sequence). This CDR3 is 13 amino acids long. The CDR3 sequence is CASGQGPQETQYF.